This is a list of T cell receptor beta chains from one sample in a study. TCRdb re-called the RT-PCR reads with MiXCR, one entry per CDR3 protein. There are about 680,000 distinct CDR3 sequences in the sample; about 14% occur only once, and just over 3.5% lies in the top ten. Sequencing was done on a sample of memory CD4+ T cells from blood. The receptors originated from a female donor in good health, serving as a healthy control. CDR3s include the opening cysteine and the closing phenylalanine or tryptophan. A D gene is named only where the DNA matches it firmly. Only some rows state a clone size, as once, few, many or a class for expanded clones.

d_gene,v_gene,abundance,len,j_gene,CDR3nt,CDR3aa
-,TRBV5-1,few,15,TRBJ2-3,TGCGCCAGCAGCCTAGCGCAACTAGAGAGAGATACGCAGTATTTT,CASSLAQLERDTQYF
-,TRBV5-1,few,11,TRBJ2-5,TGCGCCAGCAGCTTGGAAACTAGCAAGTACTTC,CASSLETSKYF
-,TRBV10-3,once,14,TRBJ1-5,TGTGCCATCAGTGAGCGGGACAGCAATCAGCCCCAGCATTTT,CAISERDSNQPQHF
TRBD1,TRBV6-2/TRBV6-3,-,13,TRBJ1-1,TGTGCCAGCGGTCCCGACAGGGAGACTGAAGCTTTCTTT,CASGPDRETEAFF
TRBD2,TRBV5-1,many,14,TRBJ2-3,TGCGCCAGCAGCTCAAGCGGGAGTTTTGATACGCAGTATTTT,CASSSSGSFDTQYF
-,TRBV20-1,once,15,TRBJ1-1,TGCAGTGCTAGAGATGGACGCAAGGGGAGCACTGAAGCTTTCTTT,CSARDGRKGSTEAFF
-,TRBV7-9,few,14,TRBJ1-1,TGTGCCAGCAGCTTACAGGGAAAGAACACTGAAGCTTTCTTT,CASSLQGKNTEAFF
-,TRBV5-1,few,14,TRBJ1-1,TGCGCCAGCAGCTTGGAGGGCCCCCTCACTGAAGCTTTCTTT,CASSLEGPLTEAFF
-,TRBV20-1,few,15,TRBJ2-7,TGCAGTGCCTTTTCAGGCTCCGATCCTAACTACGAGCAGTACTTC,CSAFSGSDPNYEQYF
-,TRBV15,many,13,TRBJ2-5,TGTGCCACCAACGGACAGCTTCAAGAGACCCAGTACTTC,CATNGQLQETQYF
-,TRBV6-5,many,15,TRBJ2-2,TGTGCCAGCAGTCCCTCCGGGCAGCACACCGGGGAGCTGTTTTTT,CASSPSGQHTGELFF
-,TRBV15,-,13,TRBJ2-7,TGTGCCACCAGCCGCCTAGGCGGTAACGAGCAGTACTTC,CATSRLGGNEQYF
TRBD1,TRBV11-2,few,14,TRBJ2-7,TGTGCCAGCAGCTGGGGACAGGTAGCCTACGAGCAGTACTTC,CASSWGQVAYEQYF
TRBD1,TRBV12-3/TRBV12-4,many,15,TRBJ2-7,TGTGCCAGCAGTTTTAGCCTCACAGGGGCCTACGAGCAGTACTTC,CASSFSLTGAYEQYF
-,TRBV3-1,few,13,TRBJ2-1,TGTGCCAGCAGCCAAGATAATAGCCGTGAGCAGTTCTTC,CASSQDNSREQFF
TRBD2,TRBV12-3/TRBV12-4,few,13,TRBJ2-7,TGTGCCAGCAAGCGGGGACCAGACTACGAGCAGTACTTC,CASKRGPDYEQYF